These T cell receptor beta chains were read from a single sample in a study of shared clonotypes between healthy human individuals. Data came from immunoSEQ multiplex PCR; TCRdb stores just in-frame clones and leaves some out. Of 2 million to 2.5 million clones listed, roughly 95% are singletons. Sequenced: naive CD8+ T cells sorted from blood. These receptors were obtained from a young man in good health. CDR3s include the opening cysteine and the closing phenylalanine or tryptophan. The order of the fields is D gene, J gene, V gene, clone size, CDR3 DNA, CDR3 protein. The D gene is left open where the match is weak. Size tells how often a clone was seen (once, few, many) or the class of an expanded clone, and some rows leave it out.

d_gene: NA; j_gene: TRBJ2-1; v_gene: TRBV4-2; abundance: NA; CDR3nt: TGTGCCAGCAGCCAAGATAATAAACCTGAGCAGTTCTTC; CDR3aa: CASSQDNKPEQFF
d_gene: NA; j_gene: TRBJ2-3; v_gene: TRBV7-2; abundance: NA; CDR3nt: TGTGCCAGCAGCTTACTAGCACGTGCGGATACGCAGTATTTT; CDR3aa: CASSLLARADTQYF
d_gene: NA; j_gene: TRBJ1-1; v_gene: TRBV2; abundance: NA; CDR3nt: TGTGCCAGCCTCGCCACTGAAGCTTTCTTT; CDR3aa: CASLATEAFF
d_gene: NA; j_gene: TRBJ2-7; v_gene: TRBV4-1; abundance: NA; CDR3nt: TGCGCCAGCAGCCAACAGCGGGCTAGCACATACGAGCAGTACTTC; CDR3aa: CASSQQRASTYEQYF
d_gene: TRBD1; j_gene: TRBJ2-7; v_gene: TRBV7-8; abundance: NA; CDR3nt: TGTGCCAGCAGCGCTGACCAGGGGGCCGAGCAGTACTTC; CDR3aa: CASSADQGAEQYF
d_gene: NA; j_gene: TRBJ2-2; v_gene: TRBV7-9; abundance: NA; CDR3nt: TGTGCCAGCAGCTCCACCTTAATTGGGGGTAGGGACACCGGGGAGCTGTTTTTT; CDR3aa: CASSSTLIGGRDTGELFF
d_gene: NA; j_gene: TRBJ2-5; v_gene: TRBV10-3; abundance: NA; CDR3nt: TGTGCCATCAGCCCCCTCGGGGGTCAAGAGACCCAGTACTTC; CDR3aa: CAISPLGGQETQYF
d_gene: NA; j_gene: TRBJ2-1; v_gene: TRBV6-5; abundance: NA; CDR3nt: TGTGCCAGCTCTACGGGTGGTCATGAGCAGTTCTTC; CDR3aa: CASSTGGHEQFF
d_gene: TRBD1; j_gene: TRBJ1-5; v_gene: TRBV6-1; abundance: NA; CDR3nt: TGTGCCAGCAGTGACCCCTTGACAGGGGACAATCAGCCCCAGCATTTT; CDR3aa: CASSDPLTGDNQPQHF
d_gene: TRBD2; j_gene: TRBJ2-7; v_gene: TRBV13; abundance: NA; CDR3nt: TGTGCCAGCAGCTTAGAAGGGTACGGCGGGAGGGAGTACGAGCAGTACTTC; CDR3aa: CASSLEGYGGREYEQYF
d_gene: NA; j_gene: TRBJ1-4; v_gene: TRBV6-6; abundance: NA; CDR3nt: TGTGCCAGCAGTTACGATAGGACTAATGAAAAACTGTTTTTT; CDR3aa: CASSYDRTNEKLFF
d_gene: TRBD2; j_gene: TRBJ2-3; v_gene: TRBV30; abundance: NA; CDR3nt: TGTGCCTGGAGAACCGGGACTAGCGACTTCACAGATACGCAGTATTTT; CDR3aa: CAWRTGTSDFTDTQYF
d_gene: NA; j_gene: TRBJ2-1; v_gene: TRBV4-1; abundance: NA; CDR3nt: TGCGCCAGCAGCCAAGGATTCTATGAGCAGTTCTTC; CDR3aa: CASSQGFYEQFF
d_gene: NA; j_gene: TRBJ2-7; v_gene: TRBV9; abundance: NA; CDR3nt: TGTGCCAGCAGCGTTTCGGGCAGGGAGAACGAGCAGTACTTC; CDR3aa: CASSVSGRENEQYF
d_gene: NA; j_gene: TRBJ2-6; v_gene: TRBV4-1; abundance: NA; CDR3nt: TGCGCCAGCAGCCAAGAGGACAGCTCTGGGGCCAACGTCCTGACTTTC; CDR3aa: CASSQEDSSGANVLTF
d_gene: NA; j_gene: TRBJ1-2; v_gene: TRBV16; abundance: NA; CDR3nt: TGTGCCAGCAGCCGCCCCGACAGGACTGCTAACTATGGCTACACCTTC; CDR3aa: CASSRPDRTANYGYTF
d_gene: TRBD1; j_gene: TRBJ2-1; v_gene: TRBV4-3; abundance: NA; CDR3nt: TGCGCCAGCAGCCAGGGGCTTCGGACAGGGGTCAATGAGCAGTTCTTC; CDR3aa: CASSQGLRTGVNEQFF
d_gene: TRBD2; j_gene: TRBJ2-1; v_gene: TRBV6-1; abundance: NA; CDR3nt: TGTGCCAGCACGATGGGAGCGGGGGGCTACAATGAGCAGTTCTTC; CDR3aa: CASTMGAGGYNEQFF
d_gene: NA; j_gene: TRBJ2-7; v_gene: TRBV5-4; abundance: NA; CDR3nt: TGTGCCAGCAGCTTGTGGGGGAGTGCGGTATACGAGCAGTACTTC; CDR3aa: CASSLWGSAVYEQYF
d_gene: TRBD1; j_gene: TRBJ2-3; v_gene: TRBV2; abundance: NA; CDR3nt: TGTGCCAGCACTGCTGACCGGGACAGTCTCACAGATACGCAGTATTTT; CDR3aa: CASTADRDSLTDTQYF
d_gene: TRBD2; j_gene: TRBJ2-7; v_gene: TRBV7-6; abundance: NA; CDR3nt: TGTGCCAGCAGCTCACGGGGGGTGGACGAGCAGTACTTC; CDR3aa: CASSSRGVDEQYF
d_gene: NA; j_gene: TRBJ2-7; v_gene: TRBV7-9; abundance: few; CDR3nt: TGTGCCAGCAGCTACACAGGCTACGAGCAGTACTTC; CDR3aa: CASSYTGYEQYF
d_gene: NA; j_gene: TRBJ1-4; v_gene: TRBV28; abundance: NA; CDR3nt: TGTGCCGCCAGGGCTCAAGGGGAGGAAAAACTGTTTTTT; CDR3aa: CAARAQGEEKLFF
d_gene: NA; j_gene: TRBJ2-5; v_gene: TRBV11-3; abundance: NA; CDR3nt: TGTGCCAGCAGCTTAGTGCCCGGGGGCGGGGAGACCCAGTACTTC; CDR3aa: CASSLVPGGGETQYF
d_gene: TRBD1; j_gene: TRBJ2-7; v_gene: TRBV27; abundance: NA; CDR3nt: TGTGCCAGCAGCGAGACAGGGGGCTACGAGCAGTACTTC; CDR3aa: CASSETGGYEQYF
d_gene: NA; j_gene: TRBJ2-5; v_gene: TRBV29-1; abundance: NA; CDR3nt: TGCAGCGTTGTTGGCAGGGGGGGACAAGAGACCCAGTACTTC; CDR3aa: CSVVGRGGQETQYF
d_gene: NA; j_gene: TRBJ1-4; v_gene: TRBV20-1; abundance: NA; CDR3nt: TGCAGTGCTAGAGGAGAAAAACTGTTTTTT; CDR3aa: CSARGEKLFF
d_gene: TRBD1; j_gene: TRBJ2-5; v_gene: TRBV7-9; abundance: NA; CDR3nt: TGTGCCAGCAGCCACGCCCCGGGACAGGGGGAAGAGACCCAGTACTTC; CDR3aa: CASSHAPGQGEETQYF
d_gene: NA; j_gene: TRBJ2-5; v_gene: TRBV6-1; abundance: NA; CDR3nt: TGTGCCAGCAGTGATCTAGGGGGGGCGGAGACCCAGTACTTC; CDR3aa: CASSDLGGAETQYF
d_gene: NA; j_gene: TRBJ1-6; v_gene: TRBV12-5; abundance: NA; CDR3nt: TGTGCTAGTGGTTTGGCCCCCACAGGGCCCCTCCACTTT; CDR3aa: CASGLAPTGPLHF
d_gene: NA; j_gene: TRBJ2-7; v_gene: TRBV2; abundance: NA; CDR3nt: TGTGCCAGCAGTTGGACGGAGACCTACGAGCAGTACTTC; CDR3aa: CASSWTETYEQYF
d_gene: NA; j_gene: TRBJ1-5; v_gene: TRBV2; abundance: NA; CDR3nt: TGTGCCAGCAAAGGTCGGGTGGGGGATCAGCCCCAGCATTTT; CDR3aa: CASKGRVGDQPQHF
d_gene: NA; j_gene: TRBJ1-5; v_gene: TRBV28; abundance: NA; CDR3nt: TGTGCCAGCAGTTTTCGGGGGTATAGCAATCAGCCCCAGCATTTT; CDR3aa: CASSFRGYSNQPQHF
d_gene: TRBD2; j_gene: TRBJ2-7; v_gene: TRBV9; abundance: NA; CDR3nt: TGTGCCAGCAGCGCCGGACTAGCGGGGGCCAAGAACGAGCAGTACTTC; CDR3aa: CASSAGLAGAKNEQYF
d_gene: NA; j_gene: TRBJ2-7; v_gene: TRBV4-1; abundance: NA; CDR3nt: TGCGCCAGCAGCCAAGTCCCTAGCGCATTGTACGAGCAGTACTTC; CDR3aa: CASSQVPSALYEQYF
d_gene: NA; j_gene: TRBJ2-2; v_gene: TRBV9; abundance: NA; CDR3nt: TGTGCCAGCAGCCCCCAACGGGAGTACACCGGGGAGCTGTTTTTT; CDR3aa: CASSPQREYTGELFF
d_gene: TRBD1; j_gene: TRBJ2-7; v_gene: TRBV7-9; abundance: NA; CDR3nt: TGTGCCAGCAGCCGCGGTATCGGACAGGGGGGTAGCGAGCAGTACTTC; CDR3aa: CASSRGIGQGGSEQYF
d_gene: NA; j_gene: TRBJ2-5; v_gene: TRBV4-1; abundance: NA; CDR3nt: TGCGCCAGCAGCCAAGATCCTGCCGGACTCCGGCTGCAAGAGACCCAGTACTTC; CDR3aa: CASSQDPAGLRLQETQYF
d_gene: NA; j_gene: TRBJ1-2; v_gene: TRBV9; abundance: NA; CDR3nt: TGTGCCAGCTATACGGGAAGGGATGGCTACACCTTC; CDR3aa: CASYTGRDGYTF
d_gene: NA; j_gene: TRBJ1-1; v_gene: TRBV19; abundance: NA; CDR3nt: TGTGCCAGCGGGCACACTGAAGCTTTCTTT; CDR3aa: CASGHTEAFF
d_gene: TRBD1; j_gene: TRBJ2-7; v_gene: TRBV11-2; abundance: NA; CDR3nt: TGTGCCAGCAGCCTTAAGCCCGGGACAGGGATCTACGAGCAGTACTTC; CDR3aa: CASSLKPGTGIYEQYF